This TCR beta chain was found in a study of cytomegalovirus exposure and HLA in healthy donors. PCR used 60 Vbeta primers and 13 Jbeta primers. The method was immunoSEQ multiplex PCR; TCRdb's version includes in-frame clones alone and lacks a portion of them. The sample records about 140,000 clones, about 80% being singletons. The CDR3 is 11 amino acids. V lost 1 base and J lost 8, with 3 bases in between. Germline values: CDR1 SGHVS, CDR2 FNYEAQ. The TCR originated in a middle-aged man in good health and CMV-seronegative. The chain has TRBV7-6 and TRBJ2-1; no definite D call. Sequenced input: PBMCs. CDR3 DNA sequence: TGTGCCAGCAGCTTAGACTATGAGCAGTTCTTC. The encoded protein is CASSLDYEQFF.